This is a list of T cell receptor beta chains from one sample in a study of cytomegalovirus exposure and HLA in healthy donors. The data were produced by immunoSEQ multiplex PCR, yet TCRdb's version contains in-frame clones alone and is incomplete. The sample has roughly 150,000 clones; around 80% are singletons. Sequenced sample: PBMCs. The receptors were gathered from a female donor in good health and CMV-seronegative. CDR3s include the opening cysteine and the closing phenylalanine or tryptophan. D genes are given only for firm matches. The size of a clone is reported for some rows only, either as once, few or many, or as a class for expanded clones.

j_call: TRBJ2-2
d_call: TRBD1
clone_size: .
v_call: TRBV28
cdr3_aa: CASSTSDRGRIGELFF
cdr3_nt: TGTGCCAGCAGTACCAGCGACAGGGGGCGAATCGGGGAGCTGTTTTTT

j_call: TRBJ1-5
d_call: .
clone_size: .
v_call: TRBV18
cdr3_aa: CASSPGGASNQPQHF
cdr3_nt: TGTGCCAGCTCCCCCGGGGGGGCCAGCAATCAGCCCCAGCATTTT

j_call: TRBJ2-4
d_call: TRBD2
clone_size: .
v_call: TRBV15
cdr3_aa: CATTQTTSGGAGAKNSQYF
cdr3_nt: TGTGCCACCACCCAAACGACTAGCGGGGGGGCCGGGGCCAAAAACAGTCAGTACTTC

j_call: TRBJ1-4
d_call: .
clone_size: few
v_call: TRBV6-6
cdr3_aa: CASRTTGPNEKLFF
cdr3_nt: TGTGCCAGCAGAACTACAGGGCCAAATGAAAAACTGTTTTTT

j_call: TRBJ2-1
d_call: TRBD1
clone_size: .
v_call: TRBV4-3
cdr3_aa: CASSYRGPSGEQFF
cdr3_nt: TGCGCCAGCAGCTACAGGGGGCCGAGCGGTGAGCAGTTCTTC

j_call: TRBJ1-5
d_call: TRBD1
clone_size: .
v_call: TRBV29-1
cdr3_aa: CSVEVEPDRADQPQHF
cdr3_nt: TGCAGCGTTGAAGTGGAGCCGGACAGGGCGGATCAGCCCCAGCATTTT

j_call: TRBJ2-7
d_call: TRBD1
clone_size: .
v_call: TRBV6-1
cdr3_aa: CASTGQALYEQYF
cdr3_nt: TGTGCCAGCACGGGACAGGCACTCTACGAGCAGTACTTC

j_call: TRBJ2-7
d_call: TRBD1
clone_size: once
v_call: TRBV27
cdr3_aa: CASSLGQGFYEQYF
cdr3_nt: TGTGCCAGCAGTCTGGGACAGGGATTTTACGAGCAGTACTTC

j_call: TRBJ1-1
d_call: .
clone_size: .
v_call: TRBV7-8
cdr3_aa: CASSSGFLAGAFF
cdr3_nt: TGTGCCAGCAGCTCGGGTTTTCTAGCTGGAGCTTTCTTT

j_call: TRBJ1-1
d_call: TRBD1
clone_size: .
v_call: TRBV11-2
cdr3_aa: CASSGTGITEAFF
cdr3_nt: TGTGCCAGCAGCGGGACAGGGATCACTGAAGCTTTCTTT